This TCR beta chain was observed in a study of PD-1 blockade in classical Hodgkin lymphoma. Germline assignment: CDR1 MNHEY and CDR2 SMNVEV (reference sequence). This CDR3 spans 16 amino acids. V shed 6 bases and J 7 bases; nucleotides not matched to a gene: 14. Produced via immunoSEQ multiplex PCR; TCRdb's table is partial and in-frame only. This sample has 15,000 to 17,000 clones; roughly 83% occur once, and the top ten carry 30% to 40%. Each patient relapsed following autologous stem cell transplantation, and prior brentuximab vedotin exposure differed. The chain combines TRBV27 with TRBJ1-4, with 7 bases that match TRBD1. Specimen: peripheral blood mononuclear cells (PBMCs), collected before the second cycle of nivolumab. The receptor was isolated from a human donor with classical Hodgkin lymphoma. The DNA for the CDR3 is TGTGCCAGCAGCCGGGACAGTCATCCGGGAATTGAAAAACTGTTTTTT. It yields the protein CASSRDSHPGIEKLFF.